This T cell receptor beta chain appears in the sequencing data of a study of blood T cell repertoires in COVID-19. Study-level background: There were acute and convalescent COVID-19 samples, and they came from the United States, Italy and Spain. Nucleic acid was either cDNA or gDNA, and it came from T cells, B-cell-depleted T cells, or PBMCs.

In the original workflow: Estimated nucleated cell counts came from reference gene primer amplification. Only in-frame clones appear in the TCRdb table, and some are missing; sequencing was by immunoSEQ multiplex PCR. V and J calls and clone size are copied from that table; D and trimming were computed from the DNA. The sample has about 220,000 clones, 65% to 90% seen once; the top ten hold over 2%. With 2 bases removed from V and 2 bases from J, the gap between germline ends came to 13 bases. CDR1 is LGHNA, CDR2 YSLEER, per germline. The CDR3 loop spans 16 amino acids. A Seattle source enrolled patients during active infection and followed them longitudinally.

The sequenced material came from peripheral blood. The receptor was isolated from a woman between 65 and 79 years old with COVID-19, enrolled during active disease. J is TRBJ2-1 and V is TRBV4-3; D perhaps matches TRBD2 (7 bases). For the CDR3, the DNA is TGCGCCAGCAGCCAAAGGGGGGGCCACCCCTACAATGAGCAGTTCTTC. Its protein product is CASSQRGGHPYNEQFF.